This T cell receptor (beta chain) was recorded in a study of T cell responses to AZD1222 COVID-19 vaccine (dated by TCRdb to the early 2020s). Broadly, across the study: A total of approximately 240 trial participants underwent TCR sequencing, of whom some 210 received two doses of AZD1222 and some 26 received two doses of the MenACWY control vaccine. Enrollment into the trials was organized by age into subgroups of 18-55, 56-69 and 70-plus years, and those subgroups contained 148, 28 and 57 TCR-sequenced participants, respectively. Study-wide findings and limitations: Because no day 14 peak-response samples were available, repertoires were characterized only after the peak T cell response. In the small 56-69-year group, the increase in depth fell short of significance, most likely because of low power. Reportedly, almost half of the unique spike-specific TCRs recognized epitopes lying outside the regions that are mutated in the B.1.351 and B.1.1.7 variants. Participants were mostly white British and included more females than males, and it was suggested by the authors that clonal diversity may have been underestimated. The vaccine-associated CD4 TCRs covered the entire spike protein, and the dominant responses fell in regions 160-218 and 743-854. A significant rise in spike-specific TCR breadth and depth was observed after two AZD1222 doses relative to day 0 and relative to MenACWY recipients. Only five or six AZD1222 recipients were SARS-CoV-2 seropositive at baseline, limiting conclusions about previously exposed vaccinees.

Comment on this clone: Its cognate antigen has yet to be identified. No base quality values were provided; no much bigger clone lies one nucleotide off.

Based on the germline V gene, the CDR1 and CDR2 sequences are SGHRS and YFSETQ. From the cysteine through the phenylalanine, the CDR3 covers 13 amino acids. The CDR3 DNA has 39 bases and is translated from base 1. The trim is 0 bases for V and 3 bases for J, with a gap of 6 bases between the germline ends. This sample's time point label indicates: about 28 days (+/-7) after the second vaccine dose. Because spike-specific TCR depth and breadth did not differ between the two schedules, AZD1222 recipients who got a second dose at roughly 4 weeks were pooled with those who got a second dose at roughly 12 weeks. The vaccinee samples were drawn from two UK trials, COV001 and COV002, one of which was a single-blind randomized controlled phase 2/3 trial testing AZD1222 (ChAdOx1 nCoV-19) in healthy adults. For TCRbeta chain sequencing, PBMC samples were collected from trial participants at day 0 and at day 28 after the second dose.

The CDR3 regions of human TCRbeta chains were analyzed by immunosequencing. The paper's processing steps were these. Repertoire TCRs were matched against a reference library of SARS-CoV-2-specific TCRs generated with the MIRA antigen-specificity platform. Breadth was defined as the fraction of unique TCRs that were SARS-CoV-2-associated. Depth was defined as the fraction of total T cells that were SARS-CoV-2-associated. Using the MIRA data, each spike-specific TCR was assigned both to the spike region to which the TCR was reactive and to a CD4 or CD8 class. Log10-transformed breadth and depth values were compared by one-way ANOVA with Sidak's multiple comparisons tests. TCRdb stores this immuneACCESS table with in-frame sequences only. Part of the clones is absent; in the studies checked, under half of the shortfall reflects unresolved V genes, and no reason is known for the rest. The V and J calls and clone size come from that table; D and trimming were worked out from the DNA. For this sample the table gives roughly 120,000 clones, of which 85% to 95% were detected only once. The ten largest clones capture 4% to 6% of the sample.

The TCR sequence derives from an adult who received the AZD1222 COVID-19 vaccine. Recombination linked TRBV5-1 to TRBJ1-2; the D gene is unclear. Source: peripheral blood, taken 28 days after the second AZD1222 dose. The CDR3 amino acid sequence is: CASSLEADYGYTF. The DNA sequence reads TGCGCCAGCAGCTTGGAGGCAGACTATGGCTACACCTTC.